The rows below give T cell receptor beta chains drawn from one sample of a study of CD8 T cells in ankylosing spondylitis. MiXCR, applied by TCRdb to the 5' RACE reads, yields one record per CDR3 protein. The sample carries 250,000 to 350,000 distinct CDR3 sequences, approximately 8.2% recorded once. The sample consisted of blood, either unsorted or a sorted T cell fraction (not recorded which). Source of these receptors: a male donor with ankylosing spondylitis. The CDR3 runs from the conserved cysteine through the conserved F or W. Fields, in order: J gene, V gene, D gene, clone size, CDR3 DNA, CDR3 protein. The D gene is left open where the match is weak. Clone size is stated in some rows and not others, as once, few, many or a class when expanded.

J gene: TRBJ2-1; V gene: TRBV20-1; D gene: .; clone size: few; CDR3 DNA: TGCAGTGCTGGGCCCAGCCGCAATGAGCAGTTCTTC; CDR3 protein: CSAGPSRNEQFF
J gene: TRBJ1-6; V gene: TRBV10-1; D gene: .; clone size: few; CDR3 DNA: TGCGCCAGCAGTGAGTCGAGGAATTCACCCCTCCACTTT; CDR3 protein: CASSESRNSPLHF
J gene: TRBJ1-5; V gene: TRBV28; D gene: .; clone size: few; CDR3 DNA: TGTGCCAGCAGCCCCGGGGGGGTGAGTCAGCCCCAGCATTTT; CDR3 protein: CASSPGGVSQPQHF
J gene: TRBJ2-3; V gene: TRBV20-1; D gene: TRBD2; clone size: few; CDR3 DNA: TGCAGTGCCCACCGTACCCCCGGGACTAGCGGGACGACAGATACGCAGTATTTT; CDR3 protein: CSAHRTPGTSGTTDTQYF
J gene: TRBJ2-7; V gene: TRBV5-1; D gene: TRBD2; clone size: many; CDR3 DNA: TGCGCCAGCAGCTTGGCGGCTAGCGGTAACTACGAGCAGTACTTC; CDR3 protein: CASSLAASGNYEQYF
J gene: TRBJ2-1; V gene: TRBV29-1; D gene: .; clone size: many; CDR3 DNA: TGCAGCTCCACCCTTGGACGGGGGGCGCGGAATGAGCAGTTCTTC; CDR3 protein: CSSTLGRGARNEQFF
J gene: TRBJ2-3; V gene: TRBV2; D gene: .; clone size: .; CDR3 DNA: TGTGCCAGCAGTTTTCCCGGGACCACAGATACGCAGTATTTT; CDR3 protein: CASSFPGTTDTQYF
J gene: TRBJ1-4; V gene: TRBV20-1; D gene: TRBD1; clone size: few; CDR3 DNA: TGCAGTGCATCCCCGGGACAGCTAATTAATGAAAAACTGTTTTTT; CDR3 protein: CSASPGQLINEKLFF
J gene: TRBJ1-1; V gene: TRBV18; D gene: .; clone size: .; CDR3 DNA: TGTGCCAGCTCACCTCCTGCCGCCAGAATGAACACTGAAGCTTTCTTT; CDR3 protein: CASSPPAARMNTEAFF
J gene: TRBJ2-1; V gene: TRBV7-3; D gene: .; clone size: few; CDR3 DNA: TGTGCCAGCAGCTTACGGGGGACAAGGTACAATGAGCAGTTCTTC; CDR3 protein: CASSLRGTRYNEQFF
J gene: TRBJ2-1; V gene: TRBV7-9; D gene: TRBD2; clone size: few; CDR3 DNA: TGTGCCAGCTCGGCTAGCGGGACGTACAATGAGCAGTTCTTC; CDR3 protein: CASSASGTYNEQFF
J gene: TRBJ1-4; V gene: TRBV5-1; D gene: .; clone size: .; CDR3 DNA: TGCGCCAGCAGCTTGGACAGGGCTACCGAAAAACTGTTTTTT; CDR3 protein: CASSLDRATEKLFF
J gene: TRBJ2-7; V gene: TRBV3-1; D gene: .; clone size: few; CDR3 DNA: TGTGCCAGCAGCCAAGATTTCTCCAGCCTCTACGAGCAGTACTTC; CDR3 protein: CASSQDFSSLYEQYF
J gene: TRBJ2-3; V gene: TRBV27; D gene: TRBD2; clone size: few; CDR3 DNA: TGTGCCAGCAGTCTACAACCCCTAGCGGGGACTACAGATACGCAGTATTTT; CDR3 protein: CASSLQPLAGTTDTQYF
J gene: TRBJ2-5; V gene: TRBV6-5; D gene: TRBD2; clone size: many; CDR3 DNA: TGTGCCAGCAGTTACACGACTAGCCTGGGGACCCAGTACTTC; CDR3 protein: CASSYTTSLGTQYF
J gene: TRBJ1-1; V gene: TRBV5-1; D gene: TRBD1; clone size: many; CDR3 DNA: TGCGCCAGCAGCACCAGACAGGGGGTCACTGAAGCTTTCTTT; CDR3 protein: CASSTRQGVTEAFF
J gene: TRBJ2-7; V gene: TRBV5-1; D gene: TRBD2; clone size: many; CDR3 DNA: TGCGCCAGCAGCTTGAACAGCGGGAGCTCCTACGAGCAGTACTTC; CDR3 protein: CASSLNSGSSYEQYF
J gene: TRBJ2-1; V gene: TRBV6-1; D gene: TRBD2; clone size: few; CDR3 DNA: TGTGCCAGCAGTCCAGCGAGCGGGGTTTACAATGAGCAGTTCTTC; CDR3 protein: CASSPASGVYNEQFF
J gene: TRBJ1-4; V gene: TRBV6-1; D gene: .; clone size: .; CDR3 DNA: TGTGCCAGCGCGGACCTATATGAAAAACTGTTTTTT; CDR3 protein: CASADLYEKLFF
J gene: TRBJ1-5; V gene: TRBV28; D gene: .; clone size: .; CDR3 DNA: TGTGCCAGCAACCGGATCAATCAGCCCCAGCATTTT; CDR3 protein: CASNRINQPQHF
J gene: TRBJ1-2; V gene: TRBV2; D gene: .; clone size: few; CDR3 DNA: TGTGCCAGCAGTTCGGGGACGTTCTATGGCTACACCTTC; CDR3 protein: CASSSGTFYGYTF